The entry below gives a single TCR beta chain sequence along with its context. TCRdb analysed the RT-PCR reads with MiXCR anew, one entry per CDR3 protein. The data hold some 960,000 distinct CDR3 sequences, with under 20% observed a single time. The source of the sample is a study of patients and donors after allogeneic stem cell transplantation. V lost 6 bases and J lost 10; bases outside the gene matches: 8. Germline CDR1 is MNHEY and CDR2 is SVGEGT. CDR3 length: 13 amino acids. The sequence was obtained from a human donor who was either an allogeneic HSCT recipient or a stem cell or donor lymphocyte infusion donor (not recorded which). It is not recorded whose cells these are; they may come from a transplant donor. The sequenced sample consisted of blood, either unsorted or a sorted T cell fraction (not recorded which). The rearrangement links TRBV6-2 or TRBV6-3 to TRBJ2-1; 8 bases are a match to TRBD2. The CDR3 coding sequence is TGTGCCAGCAGGCGCCGCGGGGGGACAGAGCAGTTCTTC. It specifies CASRRRGGTEQFF.